The present entry profiles one T cell receptor (beta chain) with its context. Trimming removed 3 bases from V and 4 bases from J, with 15 bases in between. This CDR3 spans 14 amino acids. Germline CDR1 reads GTSNPN; CDR2 reads SVGIG (reference sequence). The sample's time point: before trial treatment. The sample belongs to a study of low-dose radiotherapy and immunotherapy resistance in tumors. Study-wide context: Cohort 2 was treated with 1 Gy per fraction every two weeks, amounting to 13 Gy across 26 weeks.

TRAV- and TRBV-specific primers, spanning alpha and beta chains, primed first-strand cDNA. Both a constant-region primer and a V-primer adapter served to amplify TCRs across 15 to 20 PCR cycles. TCRdb processed the reads anew with MiXCR; each CDR3 protein has one entry. Here the sample spans 57,000 or so distinct CDR3 sequences, roughly 24% being singletons. The sequence came from a male donor with prostate cancer. The J gene is TRBJ1-2, the V gene TRBV30; D possibly corresponds to TRBD1 (6 bases). This specimen consisted of PBMCs, obtained before treatment. CDR3: CAWSPGGGGYGYTF. The CDR3 region has the DNA TGTGCCTGGAGCCCCGGAGGGGGAGGCTATGGCTACACCTTC. The complete variable domain, with remaining parts taken from reference TRBV30 and TRBJ1-2, reads SQTIHQWPATLVQPVGSPLSLECTVEGTSNPNLYWYRQAAGRGLQLLFYSVGIGQISSEVPQNLSASRPQDRQFILSSKKLLLSDSGFYLCAWSPGGGGYGYTFGSGTRLTVV.